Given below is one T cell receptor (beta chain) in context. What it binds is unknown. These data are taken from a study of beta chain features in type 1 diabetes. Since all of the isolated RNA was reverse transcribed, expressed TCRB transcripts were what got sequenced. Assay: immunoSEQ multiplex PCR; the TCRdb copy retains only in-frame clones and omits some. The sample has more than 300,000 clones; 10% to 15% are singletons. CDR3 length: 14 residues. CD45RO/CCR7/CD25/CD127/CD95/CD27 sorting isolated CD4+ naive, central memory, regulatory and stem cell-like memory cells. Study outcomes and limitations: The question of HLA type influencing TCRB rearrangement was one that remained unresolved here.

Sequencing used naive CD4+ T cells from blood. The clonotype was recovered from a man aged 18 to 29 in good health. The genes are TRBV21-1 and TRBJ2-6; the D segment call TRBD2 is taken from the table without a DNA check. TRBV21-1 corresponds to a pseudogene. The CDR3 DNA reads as TGTGCCAGCAGCGGGAGGTGTGGGGCCAACGTCCTGACTTTC. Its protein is CASSGRCGANVLTF.